The T cell receptor (beta chain) under discussion was sequenced for a study of radiotherapy plus CTLA-4 blockade in lung cancer listed by TCRdb under 2018. Background for the entire study: Objective responses occurred in approximately 19% of enrolled patients, and 31% achieved disease control.

Comments on this clone: This receptor's antigen is unknown. No base quality values were provided; no much bigger clone lies one nucleotide off.

Results and caveats for the whole study, not just this receptor: The strongest predictors of response were reported to be early dynamic shifts in blood T cell clones along with a rise in serum interferon-beta following radiation. After treatment with radiotherapy and ipilimumab, TCR clones that originated in tumors expanded in peripheral blood.

Counted from cysteine to phenylalanine, this CDR3 has 16 amino acids. The read is trimmed to its CDR3 DNA, 48 bases read in frame from base 1. V was cut back by 6 bases and J by 0 bases, leaving a gap of 12 bases between them. The germline V gene (reference sequence) supplies CDR1 MNHEY and CDR2 SMNVEV. The method behind the library was the immunoSEQ multiplex PCR assay. The table was pulled from immuneACCESS by TCRdb, which kept in-frame rearrangements only. Such tables lose some clones; where checked, under half of the loss comes from unresolved V genes, and the rest has no known cause. In this sample the table shows some 90,000 clones, around 83% of which occur a single time. Of the sample, roughly 0.8% falls within the top ten clones. The study evaluated CTLA-4 blockade (ipilimumab) given together with focal radiation therapy in patients who had chemo-refractory metastatic non-small-cell lung cancer.

This clonotype was sampled from a human donor with non-small cell lung cancer who had stable disease on radiotherapy plus ipilimumab. Sequenced material: peripheral blood, taken from a patient treated with radiotherapy plus ipilimumab. This chain joins TRBV27 to TRBJ2-6; perhaps TRBD1 is the D gene, with 8 bases matching. The CDR3 reads as follows: CASSYRGGSGANVLTF. At the DNA level, the sequence is TGTGCCAGCAGCTACAGGGGGGGCTCTGGGGCCAACGTCCTGACTTTC.